This TCR beta chain was captured by sequencing in a study of blood T cell repertoires in COVID-19. Overall study: Samples representing acute and convalescent COVID-19 were sourced from the United States, Italy and Spain. The analysed material was cDNA or gDNA that came from T cells, B-cell-depleted T cells, or PBMCs.

TCRdb keeps only in-frame clones here, not all; method: immunoSEQ multiplex PCR. The sample includes 150,000 to 200,000 clones, roughly 90% seen only once; the top ten take around 2.4%. Categorization into cohorts depended on clinical history that participants reported. Recovered participants had two consecutive negative NP/OP PCR tests, healthcare professional clearance, or symptom resolution. The clonotype comes from a woman aged 25-40 years who had recovered from COVID-19. Sequencing was done on a sample of PBMCs or T cells enriched from blood (not recorded which).

For the CDR3, the DNA is TGTGCCAGCAGCTTAGAAGTGGAGCTTGGGAGGGGCACTGAAGCTTTCTTT. Translated, it gives CASSLEVELGRGTEAFF. V and J are TRBV11-3 and TRBJ1-1, with D perhaps TRBD1 (5 bases). There are 17 residues in the CDR3. Germline CDR1 SGHNT, CDR2 YENEEA. Trimming cost V 0 bases and J 4 bases, with 18 bases left between them.